This T cell receptor beta chain appears in the sequencing data of a study of blood T cell repertoires in COVID-19. Overall study context: From the United States, Italy and Spain came samples of acute and convalescent COVID-19. PBMCs, B-cell-depleted T cells, or T cells provided the cDNA or gDNA that made up the material.

Authors' data handling: Amplification of reference gene primers provided the estimated nucleated cell counts. Repertoires were generated with immunoSEQ multiplex PCR, while TCRdb's copy carries only in-frame clones and drops some. The V and J calls and clone size are taken from that table; D and trimming were inferred from the DNA. The sample has some 64,000 clones; 88% are singletons. This clone was recorded once. V was clipped by 1 base and J by 1 base, with 13 bases between them. This CDR3 comprises 16 residues. Germline V gene data show CDR1 as MNHNS and CDR2 as SASEGT. Sequencing was done on a sample of peripheral blood. The TCR was taken from a man in his forties or fifties with active COVID-19. The rearrangement joins TRBV6-1 to TRBJ2-5, with D maybe TRBD2 (5 bases). The CDR3 coding sequence is TGTGCCAGCAGTGAAGGATTGCGGGCAGGCCAAGAGACCCAGTACTTC. Its protein product is CASSEGLRAGQETQYF.